The TCR beta chain under discussion was sequenced for a study of tumor-infiltrating lymphocytes in oesophageal squamous cell carcinoma. In its sample, this clonotype was seen once. Relative to the germline gene, one junction end is altered; a read error may explain this. TCRdb ran MiXCR on the PCR reads and lists one entry per CDR3 protein. The sample includes 15,000 to 20,000 distinct CDR3 sequences, roughly 40% seen only once; the top ten take 33%. What was sequenced was normal esophageal tissue next to the tumor. The sequence derives from a female donor with esophageal squamous cell carcinoma.

Here the CDR3 DNA reads TGTGCCAGCAGCTTAGACTCTAAGAGGGGCTACATCTTC. This encodes CASSLDSKRGYIF. V and J are TRBV7-6 and TRBJ1-2; D is perhaps TRBD1 (5 bases). This CDR3 region has 13 residues. Germline V gene data show CDR1 as SGHVS and CDR2 as FNYEAQ. Supplemented by reference TRBV7-6 and TRBJ1-2, the full variable domain reads GAGVSQSPRYKVTKRGQDVALRCDPISGHVSLYWYRQALGQGPEFLTYFNYEAQQDKSGLPNDRFSAERPEGSISTLTIQRTEQRDSAMYRCASSLDSKRGYIFGSGTRLTVV.